This T cell receptor (beta chain) was found in a study of OX40 agonist ivuxolimab in advanced cancers. Notes on the research overall: Ivuxolimab was a fully human IgG2 agonistic monoclonal antibody targeting the costimulatory receptor OX40 (CD134). Intravenous ivuxolimab was administered to patients every 2 weeks at six dose levels: 0.01, 0.1, 0.3, 1.5, 3 and 10 mg/kg. Among the roughly 50 dose-escalation patients, approximately 20 had hepatocellular carcinoma, approximately 15 melanoma, 9 renal cell carcinoma and 9 head and neck cancer. The dose-escalation cohort was 82.7% male with a mean age of approximately 60 years, ranging from roughly 23 to 79. Prior anti-PD-1, anti-PD-L1 or anti-CTLA-4 therapy was permitted, and checkpoint inhibitors had been received by about 44% of dose-escalation patients. Partial responses occurred in three dose-escalation patients: two with cutaneous melanoma and one with hepatocellular carcinoma. The point of sequencing TCRbeta in the periphery was to test whether ivuxolimab changed TCR sequence diversity and drove clonal T-cell expansion. The monotherapy dose-escalation portion (N ≈ 52 patients) of the phase I ivuxolimab trial is reported in the paper. Here is what the overall study found, with its caveats: After ivuxolimab, CD8+ T cells had more expanded clones than CD4+ T cells on average. At doses from 0.1 to 3.0 mg/kg, clonal expansion was seen in both CD4+ and CD8+ blood T cells between baseline and week 6. Partial responders in the 0.1-3.0 mg/kg groups had among the lowest normalized peripheral clonal expansion, especially among CD8+ T cells. Low levels of normalized T-cell clonal expansion were also shown by some nonresponding patients. Which antigens the clonally expanded peripheral T cells were specific for was not determined.

The trial excluded patients who had a history of autoimmune disease or were on systemic immunosuppression. In every dose cohort, peripheral blood was drawn for TCR sequencing at baseline, cycle 4 day 1, and cycle 7 day 1. Samples were obtained from an open-label, multicenter, first-in-human phase I dose-escalation trial of ivuxolimab. The trial enrolled adults with locally advanced or metastatic head and neck squamous cell, hepatocellular, melanoma or renal cell carcinoma. Before TCR sequencing, CD4+ T cells and CD8+ T cells were sorted from peripheral blood as separate populations. V and J are truncated by 6 bases and 3 bases respectively, leaving an intervening sequence of 15 bases. The CDR3 holds 15 amino acids from the cysteine to the phenylalanine. CDR3 DNA is the only sequence kept; it has 45 bases, read in frame from the first base. CDR1 ENHRY and CDR2 SYGVKD are derived from the germline V gene.

To sequence the TCRbeta CDR3 region, genomic DNA was isolated from the sorted cells. The immunoSEQ Assay was used for sequencing of TCRbeta CDR3 regions. Not all clones reach the TCRdb copy of this immuneACCESS table, which keeps in-frame sequences only. Checked studies attribute under half of the gap to unresolved V genes and leave the rest unexplained. Counted in this sample were some 130,000 clones; roughly nine tenths of them appeared once. The ten largest clones represent around 0.53% of the sample. Regarding this clone: Its target antigen remains unknown. The input lacks base qualities; no much larger clone sits a single base away.

Recombination connected TRBV10-3 to TRBJ1-5; a tentative D call is TRBD1 (6 bases match). The sequencing used CD4+ or CD8+ T cells sorted from blood, collected in a trial of the OX40 agonist ivuxolimab. The sequence derives from an adult with an advanced solid tumor such as melanoma, head and neck, liver or kidney cancer. This receptor has the CDR3 CAIRGGGGPNQPQHF. The DNA sequence is given as TGTGCCATCAGGGGGGGCGGGGGACCCAATCAGCCCCAGCATTTT.